Each of the 7 T cell receptor beta chains below was sequenced from the same sample in a study of OX40 agonist ivuxolimab in advanced cancers. Here immunoSEQ multiplex PCR was the method, and the copy in TCRdb shows in-frame clones only, minus some. The data contain some 40,000 clones, roughly 80% of them singletons. The sample consisted of CD4+ or CD8+ T cells sorted from blood, taken in a trial of the OX40 agonist ivuxolimab. The source of these receptors is an adult with an advanced solid tumor such as melanoma, head and neck, liver or kidney cancer.

The table lists this clone with a few counts. V is TRBV4-1 and J is TRBJ1-1; no clear D. Germline V gene lookup returns CDR1 MGHRA and CDR2 YSYEKL. V lost 1 base to trimming and J lost 4 bases, with 10 bases between them. CDR3 size: 14 residues. The CDR3 protein is CASSQVFGITEAFF. In DNA form, the CDR3 reads TGCGCCAGCAGCCAAGTTTTTGGTATCACTGAAGCTTTCTTT.

CDR3 DNA sequence: TGTGCCAGCTGCTTGGGGTTAGACTACGAGCAGTACTTC. Translated, it gives CASCLGLDYEQYF. V usage is TRBV2 and J usage is TRBJ2-7, with D hard to call. The germline V gene encodes CDR1 SNHLY and CDR2 FYNNEI. This CDR3 region has 13 residues. V was shortened by 8 bases and J by 3 bases, with 14 bases between the two germline ends.

CDR3 amino acids: CASSPGLAGRYEQYF. The CDR3, as DNA: TGTGCCAGCAGCCCAGGGCTAGCGGGGAGATACGAGCAGTACTTC. The chain recombines TRBV2 with TRBJ2-7; 9 bases agree with TRBD2. Looked up from germline, CDR1 is SNHLY and CDR2 is FYNNEI. The CDR3 consists of 15 residues. With V trimmed by 6 bases and J by 4 bases, 10 bases remained unmatched.

The rearrangement uses TRBV7-3 and TRBJ2-3; D is possibly TRBD1 (6 bases). The germline V gene encodes CDR1 SGHTA and CDR2 FQGTGA. The CDR3 loop spans 15 amino acids. V lost 5 bases and J lost 5, with 17 bases in between. The CDR3 nucleotides are TGTGCCAGCAGCCAAAATGGGGGCCCCGGAGATACGCAGTATTTT. Protein: CASSQNGGPGDTQYF.

Concerning this clone: This CDR3 is also generated by other DNA sequences in the sample. V and J are TRBV30 and TRBJ1-1; D gene uncertain. The length of the CDR3 is 11 residues. Germline V gives CDR1 GTSNPN, CDR2 SVGIG (reference sequence). The V end was cut by 2 bases, the J end by 3 bases, with 4 bases between. The CDR3 region has the DNA TGTGCCTGGAGTCGGGACACTGAAGCTTTCTTT. Translated, it gives CAWSRDTEAFF.

This chain connects TRBV9 to TRBJ2-2; TRBD2 matches at 11 bases. CDR3 length: 16 residues. V lost 4 bases, J lost 1 base, and 3 bases stayed unmatched. Germline CDR1 and CDR2: SGDLS and YYNGEE. The CDR3 spells CASSPLAGGNTGELFF. The CDR3 DNA is TGTGCCAGCAGCCCCCTAGCGGGGGGGAACACCGGGGAGCTGTTTTTT.

This chain uses TRBV5-8 with TRBJ1-2; D not resolved. Germline loops: CDR1 SGHTS, CDR2 YDEGEE. CDR3 length: 14 amino acids. V was pared by 4 bases and J by 2 bases, with 12 bases between. The CDR3 is CASSLLTENYGYTF. The CDR3 DNA reads TGTGCCAGCAGCCTACTTACAGAGAACTATGGCTACACCTTC. The whole variable domain, filled in from reference TRBV5-8 and TRBJ1-2, reads EAGVTQSPTHLIKTRGQQATLRCSPISGHTSVYWYQQALGLGLQFLLWYDEGEERNRGNFPPRFSGRQFPNYSSELNVNALELEDSALYLCASSLLTENYGYTFGSGTRLTVV.